What follows describes a single T cell receptor beta chain. The sample is drawn from a study of blood T cell repertoires in COVID-19. Study-level background: The United States, Italy and Spain supplied acute and convalescent COVID-19 samples. Sources were T cells, B-cell-depleted T cells, or PBMCs; the material itself was cDNA or gDNA.

In the authors' methods: Amplified reference gene primers provided the basis for estimating nucleated cell counts. Sequencing was performed with immunoSEQ multiplex PCR; in TCRdb, only in-frame clones are kept and a portion is missing. V, J and clone size derive from that table, while D and trimming were established from the DNA sequence. The data hold 250,000 to 300,000 clones, with around 86% observed a single time. Per the germline V gene, CDR1 is KGHDR and CDR2 is SFDVKD. The trim removed 2 bases at V and 8 bases at J, leaving 7 bases unmatched. The CDR3 sequence is 16 residues long. The sequenced sample consisted of peripheral blood. The V call is TRBV24-1, the J call TRBJ2-1; 11 nucleotides agree with TRBD2. This clonotype was sampled from a man between 18 and 29 years old with active or convalescent COVID-19. The CDR3 reads CATSDSPSGGYDEQFF. The CDR3 DNA is TGTGCCACCAGTGATTCCCCTAGCGGGGGGTACGATGAGCAGTTCTTC.